This TCR beta chain was recorded in a study of blood T cell repertoires in COVID-19 (dated by TCRdb to about 2020). Background on the whole study: Samples from collaborators originated in the United States, Italy and Spain and spanned both the acute and convalescent phases of COVID-19. The prospective study material was composed of cDNA or gDNA derived from T cells, B-cell-depleted T cells, or PBMCs. The dataset comprised deeply sampled blood TCRbeta repertoires from subjects exposed to, actively infected with, or recovered from COVID-19. A freely available public database, intended as a resource for researchers studying the immune response to SARS-CoV-2, is where the repertoires were released. The samples were drawn from the first 160 participants of the ongoing ImmuneRACE study and from over a thousand subjects provided by 6 global collaborators. The sample metadata nearly always contained a de-identified subject ID, COVID-19 status, age in years and sex. Where HLA class I and class II types were available, the types were taken from metadata supplied by the sample provider, not from assay-based typing.

Points the paper makes about the study in general: The quantity of clinical and demographic metadata differed by source and by participant and was supplied without curation.

The immunoSEQ Assay, a bias-controlled multiplex PCR, was used to amplify TCRbeta CDR3 regions from genomic DNA. As for the authors' bioinformatics: The number of nucleated cells in each sample was estimated from the amplification of reference gene primers within the assay. To quantify the absolute abundance of each unique TCRbeta CDR3 rearrangement, sequence reads were collapsed and filtered. For each sample, productive Simpson clonality was calculated by taking the square root of Simpson's diversity index across productive rearrangements. TCRdb provides this immuneACCESS table in a form limited to in-frame rearrangements. Some clones are lacking; in checked studies, under half of them reflect an unresolved V gene, and why the rest are absent is not known. V, J and clone size were drawn from that table, and D and trimming were deduced from the DNA. The sample table lists about 270,000 clones, roughly 82% of them with a count of one. Clones ranked in the top ten supply approximately 6% of the sample.

At one collaborating source in Seattle, patients were enrolled during active infection and were followed longitudinally through the course of disease. Collaborating institutions collected whole blood in K2EDTA tubes following their own protocols. For TCRbeta analysis, collaborators shipped samples in one of three forms: frozen whole blood, isolated PBMCs, or DNA extracted from either of those sample types. Via the germline V gene, CDR1 is SGHTA and CDR2 FQGNSA. The junction shows trimming of 3 bases on V and 6 bases on J, and the gene matches do not reach 7 bases of it. The CDR3 sequence holds 15 residues, the cysteine and phenylalanine included. Only the CDR3 part of the read is kept: 45 bases, read in frame from the first base. Concerning this clone itself: Its antigen specificity is not known. No base qualities exist here, and no much larger clone lies one base off it.

Sequencing was done on a sample of peripheral blood. The sequence derives from a woman older than 75 with COVID-19, enrolled during active disease. The chain employs TRBV7-2 and TRBJ2-3; TRBD2 agrees with 9 junctional bases. DNA sequence: TGTGCCAGCAGCTTGCTAGCGGGGAACGTGGATACGCAGTATTTT. Its translation reads: CASSLLAGNVDTQYF.